The 2 T cell receptor beta chains below were found in one sample sequenced in a study of OX40 agonist ivuxolimab in advanced cancers. Generated by immunoSEQ multiplex PCR, the TCRdb table keeps only in-frame clones and is missing some. This table holds tens of thousands of clones, approximately 92% found once. Sequences were derived from CD4+ or CD8+ T cells sorted from blood, sampled in a trial of the OX40 agonist ivuxolimab. The receptors here all came from an adult with an advanced solid tumor such as melanoma, head and neck, liver or kidney cancer.

The chain combines TRBV6-1 with TRBJ2-3; D not certain. CDR3 length: 13 amino acids. The germline V gene has CDR1 MNHNS and CDR2 SASEGT. The V and J ends lost 6 bases and 6 bases respectively, with 13 bases between them. CDR3 protein: CASSPGFGDTQYF. The DNA for the CDR3 is TGTGCCAGCAGCCCAGGCTTCGGGGATACGCAGTATTTT.

The rearrangement links TRBV30 to TRBJ1-5; 10 positions agree with TRBD1. This CDR3 comprises 14 residues. Per germline, CDR1 GTSNPN and CDR2 SVGIG (reference sequence). V lost 2 bases and J lost 7; bases outside the gene matches: 5. The CDR3 spells CAWSTRQGAQPQHF. The CDR3 DNA reads TGTGCCTGGAGTACGAGACAGGGGGCCCAGCCCCAGCATTTT.